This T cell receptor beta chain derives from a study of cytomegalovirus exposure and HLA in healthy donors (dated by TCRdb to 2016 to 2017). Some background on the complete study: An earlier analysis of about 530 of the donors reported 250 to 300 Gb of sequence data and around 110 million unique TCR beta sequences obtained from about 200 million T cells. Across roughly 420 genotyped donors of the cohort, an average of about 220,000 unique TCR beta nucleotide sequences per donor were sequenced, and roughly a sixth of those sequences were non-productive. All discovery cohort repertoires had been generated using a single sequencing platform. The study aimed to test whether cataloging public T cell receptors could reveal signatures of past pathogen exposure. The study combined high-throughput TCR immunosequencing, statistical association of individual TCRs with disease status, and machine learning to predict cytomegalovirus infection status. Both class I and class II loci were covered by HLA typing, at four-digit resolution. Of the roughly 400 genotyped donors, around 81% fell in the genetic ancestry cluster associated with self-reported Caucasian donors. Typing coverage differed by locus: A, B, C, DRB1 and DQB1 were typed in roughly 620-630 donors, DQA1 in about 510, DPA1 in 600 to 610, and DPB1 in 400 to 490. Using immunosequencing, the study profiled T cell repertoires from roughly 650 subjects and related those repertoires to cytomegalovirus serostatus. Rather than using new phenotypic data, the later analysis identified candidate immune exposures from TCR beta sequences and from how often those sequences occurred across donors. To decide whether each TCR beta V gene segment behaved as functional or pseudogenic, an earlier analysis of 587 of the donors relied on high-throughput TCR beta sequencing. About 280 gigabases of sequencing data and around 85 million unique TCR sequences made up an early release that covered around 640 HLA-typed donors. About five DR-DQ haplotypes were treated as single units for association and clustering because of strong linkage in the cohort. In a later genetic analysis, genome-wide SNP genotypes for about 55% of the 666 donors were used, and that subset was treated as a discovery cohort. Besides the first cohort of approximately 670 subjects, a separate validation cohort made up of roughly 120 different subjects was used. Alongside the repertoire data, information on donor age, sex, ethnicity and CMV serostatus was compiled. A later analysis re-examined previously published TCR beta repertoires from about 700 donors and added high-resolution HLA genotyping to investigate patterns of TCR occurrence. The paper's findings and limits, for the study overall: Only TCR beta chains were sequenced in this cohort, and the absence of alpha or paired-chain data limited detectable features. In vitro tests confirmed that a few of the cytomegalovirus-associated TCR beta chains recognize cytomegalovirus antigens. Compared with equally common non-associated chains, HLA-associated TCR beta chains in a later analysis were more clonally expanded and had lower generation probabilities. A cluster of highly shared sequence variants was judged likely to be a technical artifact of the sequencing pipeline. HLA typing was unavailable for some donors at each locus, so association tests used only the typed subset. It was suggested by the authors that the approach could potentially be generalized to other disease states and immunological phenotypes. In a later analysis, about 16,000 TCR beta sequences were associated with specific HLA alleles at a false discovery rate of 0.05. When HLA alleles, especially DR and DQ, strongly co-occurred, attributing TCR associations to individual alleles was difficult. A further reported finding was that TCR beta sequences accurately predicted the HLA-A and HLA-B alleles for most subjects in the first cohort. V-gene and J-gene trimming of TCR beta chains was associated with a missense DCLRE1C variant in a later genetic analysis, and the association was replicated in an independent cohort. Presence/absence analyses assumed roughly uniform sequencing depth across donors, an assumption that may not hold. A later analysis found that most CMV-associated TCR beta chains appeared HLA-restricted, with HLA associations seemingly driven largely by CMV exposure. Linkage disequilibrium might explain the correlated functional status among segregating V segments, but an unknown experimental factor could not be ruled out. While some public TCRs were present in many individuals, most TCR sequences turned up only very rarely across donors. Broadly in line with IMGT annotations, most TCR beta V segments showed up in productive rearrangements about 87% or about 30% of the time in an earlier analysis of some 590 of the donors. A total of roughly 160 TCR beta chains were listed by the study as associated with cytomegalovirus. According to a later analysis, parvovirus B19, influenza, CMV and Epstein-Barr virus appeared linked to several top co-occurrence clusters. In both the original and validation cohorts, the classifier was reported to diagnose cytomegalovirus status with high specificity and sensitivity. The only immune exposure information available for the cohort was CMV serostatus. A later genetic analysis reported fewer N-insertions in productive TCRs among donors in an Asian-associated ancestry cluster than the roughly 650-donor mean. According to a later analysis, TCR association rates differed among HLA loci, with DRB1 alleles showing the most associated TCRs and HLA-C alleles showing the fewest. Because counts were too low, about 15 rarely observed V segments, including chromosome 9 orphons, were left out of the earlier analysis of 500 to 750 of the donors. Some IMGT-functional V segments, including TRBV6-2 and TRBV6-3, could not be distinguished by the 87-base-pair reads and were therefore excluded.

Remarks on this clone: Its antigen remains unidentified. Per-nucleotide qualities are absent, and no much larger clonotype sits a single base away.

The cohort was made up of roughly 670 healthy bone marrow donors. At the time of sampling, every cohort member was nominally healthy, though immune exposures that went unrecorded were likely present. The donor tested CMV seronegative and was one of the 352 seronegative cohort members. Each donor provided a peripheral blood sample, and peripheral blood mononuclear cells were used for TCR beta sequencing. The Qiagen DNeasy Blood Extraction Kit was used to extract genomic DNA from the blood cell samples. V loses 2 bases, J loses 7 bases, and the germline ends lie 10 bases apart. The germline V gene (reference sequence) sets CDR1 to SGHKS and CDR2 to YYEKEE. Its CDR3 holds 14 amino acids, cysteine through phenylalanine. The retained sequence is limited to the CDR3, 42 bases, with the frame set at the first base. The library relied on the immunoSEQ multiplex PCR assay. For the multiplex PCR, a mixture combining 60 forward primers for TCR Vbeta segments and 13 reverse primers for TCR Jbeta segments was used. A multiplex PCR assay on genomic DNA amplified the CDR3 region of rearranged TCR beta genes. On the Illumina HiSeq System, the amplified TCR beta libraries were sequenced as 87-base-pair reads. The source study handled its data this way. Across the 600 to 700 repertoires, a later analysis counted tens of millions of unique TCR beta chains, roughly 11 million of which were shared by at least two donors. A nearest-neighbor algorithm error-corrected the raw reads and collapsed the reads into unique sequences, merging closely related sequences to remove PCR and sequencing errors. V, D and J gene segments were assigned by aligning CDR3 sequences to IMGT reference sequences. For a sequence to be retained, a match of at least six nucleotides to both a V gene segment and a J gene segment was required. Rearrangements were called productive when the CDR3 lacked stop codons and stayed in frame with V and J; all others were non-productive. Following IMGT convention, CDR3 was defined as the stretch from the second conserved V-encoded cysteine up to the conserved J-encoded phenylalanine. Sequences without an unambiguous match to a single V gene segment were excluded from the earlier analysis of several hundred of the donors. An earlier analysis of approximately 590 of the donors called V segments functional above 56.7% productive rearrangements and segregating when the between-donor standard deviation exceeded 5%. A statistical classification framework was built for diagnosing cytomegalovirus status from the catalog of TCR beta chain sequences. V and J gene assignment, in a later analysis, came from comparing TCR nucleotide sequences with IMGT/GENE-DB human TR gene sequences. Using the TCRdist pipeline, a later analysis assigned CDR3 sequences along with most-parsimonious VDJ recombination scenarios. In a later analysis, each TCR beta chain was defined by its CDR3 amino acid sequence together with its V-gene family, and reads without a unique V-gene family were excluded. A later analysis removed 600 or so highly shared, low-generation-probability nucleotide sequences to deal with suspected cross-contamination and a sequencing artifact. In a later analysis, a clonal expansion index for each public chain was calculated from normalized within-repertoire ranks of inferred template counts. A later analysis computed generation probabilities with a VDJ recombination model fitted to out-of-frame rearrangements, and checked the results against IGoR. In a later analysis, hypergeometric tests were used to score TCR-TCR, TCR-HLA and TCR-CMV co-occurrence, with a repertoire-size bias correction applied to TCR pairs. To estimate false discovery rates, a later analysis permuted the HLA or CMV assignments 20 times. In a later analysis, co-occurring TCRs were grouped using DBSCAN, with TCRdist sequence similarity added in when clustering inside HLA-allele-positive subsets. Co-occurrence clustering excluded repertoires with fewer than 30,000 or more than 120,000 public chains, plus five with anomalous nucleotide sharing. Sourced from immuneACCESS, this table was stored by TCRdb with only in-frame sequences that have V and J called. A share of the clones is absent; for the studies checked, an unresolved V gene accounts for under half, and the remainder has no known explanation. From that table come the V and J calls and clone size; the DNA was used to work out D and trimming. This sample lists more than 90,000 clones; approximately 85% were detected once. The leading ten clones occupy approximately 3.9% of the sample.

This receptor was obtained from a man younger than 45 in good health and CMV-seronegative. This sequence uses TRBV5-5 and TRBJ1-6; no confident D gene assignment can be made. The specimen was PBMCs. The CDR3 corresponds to CASSFPGSNSPLHF. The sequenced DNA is TGTGCCAGCAGCTTCCCAGGTTCCAATTCACCCCTCCACTTT.